Each of the 16 T cell receptor beta chains below was sequenced from the same sample in a study of T cell responses to AZD1222 COVID-19 vaccine. Only in-frame clones appear in the TCRdb table, and some are missing; sequencing was by immunoSEQ multiplex PCR. Here the sample spans roughly 120,000 clones, 85% to 90% being singletons. This specimen consisted of peripheral blood, obtained 28 days after the second AZD1222 dose. These receptors originate from an adult who received the AZD1222 COVID-19 vaccine.

The rearrangement uses TRBV28 and TRBJ2-3; TRBD2 matches at 8 bases. This CDR3 is 16 amino acids long. Germline loops: CDR1 MDHEN, CDR2 SYDVKM. Germline trimming cut 6 bases from V and 1 base from J; bases unmatched to any gene: 9. The CDR3 nucleotides read TGTGCCAGCAGCCCGGGGGGGTCGCGGGGCACAGATACGCAGTATTTT. Translating it yields CASSPGGSRGTDTQYF.

The chain uses TRBV19 and TRBJ2-4; D possibly matches TRBD1 or TRBD2 (6 bases each). CDR1 is LNHDA, CDR2 SQIVND, per germline (reference sequence). This CDR3 has 13 amino acids. V lost 7 bases and J lost 4, with 11 bases in between. CDR3 coding DNA: TGTGCCAGTACGGGGGCGTTAAAAAACATTCAGTACTTC. Translating it yields CASTGALKNIQYF.

CDR3 amino acids: CASSPTPNTAPDTIYF. CDR3 DNA: TGTGCCAGCAGCCCCACCCCGAACACAGCACCAGACACCATATATTTT. V is TRBV9 and J is TRBJ1-3; D gene ambiguous. The germline V and J ends were trimmed by 4 bases and 8 bases, with 22 bases remaining between them. Looked up from germline, CDR1 is SGDLS and CDR2 is YYNGEE. The CDR3 consists of 16 residues. The full variable domain, rest sourced from reference TRBV9 and TRBJ1-3, is DSGVTQTPKHLITATGQRVTLRCSPRSGDLSVYWYQQSLDQGLQFLIQYYNGEERAKGNILERFSAQQFPDLHSELNLSSLELGDSALYFCASSPTPNTAPDTIYFGEGSWLTVV.

This clone occurred once. The chain couples TRBV7-3 to TRBJ2-3, with D possibly being TRBD1 or TRBD2 (5 bases each). Germline V gene lookup returns CDR1 SGHTA and CDR2 FQGTGA. The CDR3 spans 17 residues. Deletions cut 4 bases from V and 1 base from J, with 18 bases between. The CDR3 DNA sequence: TGTGCCAGCAGCTCTGTTGGGGGTGGCGGACGCACAGATACGCAGTATTTT. Protein product: CASSSVGGGGRTDTQYF.

The chain joins TRBV19 to TRBJ1-5; the D gene is possibly TRBD1 (6 bases). The CDR3 extends over 16 amino acids. V shed 3 bases and J shed 5 bases, with 17 bases lying between them. The germline V gene encodes CDR1 LNHDA and CDR2 SQIVND (reference sequence). The CDR3 bases are TGTGCCAGTAGTATTCCGGCGCAGGGGTTCGATCAGCCCCAGCATTTT. Its protein product is CASSIPAQGFDQPQHF. Variable domain in full (rest from reference TRBV19 and TRBJ1-5): DGGITQSPKYLFRKEGQNVTLSCEQNLNHDAMYWYRQDPGQGLRLIYYSQIVNDFQKGDIAEGYSVSREKKESFPLTVTSAQKNPTAFYLCASSIPAQGFDQPQHFGDGTRLSIL.

This chain joins TRBV5-1 and TRBJ2-1, with no clear D. V was pared by 0 bases and J by 6 bases, with 16 bases between. The germline V gene has CDR1 SGHRS and CDR2 YFSETQ. CDR3 size: 16 residues. The CDR3: CASSLVPGVRTNEQFF. The CDR3, as DNA: TGCGCCAGCAGCTTGGTACCTGGGGTGAGGACCAATGAGCAGTTCTTC.

The chain has TRBV7-9 and TRBJ2-7; no definite D call. Germline assignment: CDR1 SEHNR and CDR2 FQNEAQ (reference sequence). The length of the CDR3 is 13 residues. V lost 0 bases and J lost 0, with 3 bases in between. As DNA, the CDR3 is TGTGCCAGCAGCTTAGCCAGCTCCTACGAGCAGTACTTC. This sequence encodes CASSLASSYEQYF.

This clone showed up just once. The CDR3 DNA reads as TGTGCCAGCTCGCCGACACTCTACGAGCAGTACTTC. This translates into CASSPTLYEQYF. The chain uses TRBV18 and TRBJ2-7; no reliable D call. Germline V gives CDR1 KGHSH, CDR2 LQKENI. The CDR3 is 12 amino acids. V lost 6 bases, J lost 3 bases, and 9 bases lay in between. The full variable domain, with the rest looked up from reference TRBV18 and TRBJ2-7, is NAGVMQNPRHLVRRRGQEARLRCSPMKGHSHVYWYRQLPEEGLKFMVYLQKENIIDESGMPKERFSAEFPKEGPSILRIQQVVRGDSAAYFCASSPTLYEQYFGPGTRLTVT.

The chain is built from TRBV5-6 and TRBJ1-2; D is perhaps TRBD1 (5 bases). The V end lost 0 bases, the J end lost 4 bases, and 13 bases lay between the germline ends. The germline V gene has CDR1 SGHDT and CDR2 YYEEEE. The CDR3 sequence is 15 residues long. DNA of the CDR3: TGTGCCAGCAGCTTGGCCCTACAGGCGGTCTATGGCTACACCTTC. Translating it yields CASSLALQAVYGYTF.

The chain employs TRBV4-1 and TRBJ1-3; tentative D call: TRBD1 (5 bases). This CDR3 region has 15 residues. Trimming cost V 3 bases and J 4 bases, with 13 bases left between them. Per the germline V gene, CDR1 is MGHRA and CDR2 is YSYEKL. CDR3 DNA: TGCGCCAGCAGCCAGCCCCGTACAGGCGGAAACACCATATATTTT. It is translated as CASSQPRTGGNTIYF.

The genes are TRBV7-2 and TRBJ1-1; 7 nucleotides match TRBD1. V trimming: 5 bases; J trimming: 3 bases; junction bases outside the gene matches: 15. CDR3 length: 17 residues. Germline CDR1 reads SGHTA; CDR2 reads FQGNSA. CDR3 protein: CASSQPGQYNWDTEAFF. The CDR3 nucleotides read TGTGCCAGCAGCCAACCGGGACAGTACAATTGGGACACTGAAGCTTTCTTT.

V is TRBV18 and J is TRBJ1-2; D is ambiguous. Germline CDR1 reads KGHSH; CDR2 reads LQKENI. The V and J ends lost 6 bases and 3 bases respectively, with 11 bases between them. The CDR3 sequence is 13 residues long. CDR3 DNA: TGTGCCAGCTCCCCCGGGCCCGACTATGGCTACACCTTC. This sequence encodes CASSPGPDYGYTF.

The V call is TRBV13, the J call TRBJ2-3; 9 bases map to TRBD2. With V trimmed by 3 bases and J by 0 bases, 4 bases remained unmatched. The CDR3 totals 16 residues. Germline values: CDR1 PRHDT, CDR2 FYEKMQ (reference sequence). CDR3 sequence reads: CASSFQRGASTDTQYF. The CDR3 nucleotides are TGTGCCAGCAGCTTCCAGCGGGGGGCTAGCACAGATACGCAGTATTTT.

The chain has TRBV7-2 and TRBJ1-5; D uncertain. The CDR3 is made up of 17 amino acids. Trimming removed 2 bases from V and 2 bases from J, with 16 bases in between. Germline CDR1 reads SGHTA; CDR2 reads FQGNSA. The CDR3 protein is CASSLWLFTRGNQPQHF. The CDR3 bases are TGTGCCAGCAGCTTATGGCTGTTTACGCGTGGCAATCAGCCCCAGCATTTT. The complete variable domain, with remaining parts taken from reference TRBV7-2 and TRBJ1-5, reads GAGVSQSPSNKVTEKGKDVELRCDPISGHTALYWYRQSLGQGLEFLIYFQGNSAPDKSGLPSDRFSAERTGGSVSTLTIQRTQQEDSAVYLCASSLWLFTRGNQPQHFGDGTRLSIL.

The chain couples TRBV19 to TRBJ1-5, with 7 bases matching TRBD1. V dropped 3 bases and J dropped 9; count of bases not matched to a gene: 8. CDR3 size: 14 residues. The germline CDR1 and CDR2 sequences are LNHDA and SQIVND (reference sequence). The CDR3: CASSIGTDSWPQHF. CDR3 nucleotide sequence: TGTGCCAGTAGTATCGGGACAGACTCTTGGCCCCAGCATTTT. Using reference TRBV19 and TRBJ1-5 for the parts outside the CDR3, the full variable domain is DGGITQSPKYLFRKEGQNVTLSCEQNLNHDAMYWYRQDPGQGLRLIYYSQIVNDFQKGDIAEGYSVSREKKESFPLTVTSAQKNPTAFYLCASSIGTDSWPQHFGDGTRLSIL.

The rearrangement links TRBV30 to TRBJ1-5; a possible D gene is TRBD1 (6 bases). The CDR3 is 13 residues long. The germline V gene encodes CDR1 GTSNPN and CDR2 SVGIG (reference sequence). V was clipped by 8 bases and J by 2 bases, with 13 bases between them. The CDR3, as DNA: TGTGCCGCCGGATCAGGGGGCAATCAGCCCCAGCATTTT. Translated, it gives CAAGSGGNQPQHF.